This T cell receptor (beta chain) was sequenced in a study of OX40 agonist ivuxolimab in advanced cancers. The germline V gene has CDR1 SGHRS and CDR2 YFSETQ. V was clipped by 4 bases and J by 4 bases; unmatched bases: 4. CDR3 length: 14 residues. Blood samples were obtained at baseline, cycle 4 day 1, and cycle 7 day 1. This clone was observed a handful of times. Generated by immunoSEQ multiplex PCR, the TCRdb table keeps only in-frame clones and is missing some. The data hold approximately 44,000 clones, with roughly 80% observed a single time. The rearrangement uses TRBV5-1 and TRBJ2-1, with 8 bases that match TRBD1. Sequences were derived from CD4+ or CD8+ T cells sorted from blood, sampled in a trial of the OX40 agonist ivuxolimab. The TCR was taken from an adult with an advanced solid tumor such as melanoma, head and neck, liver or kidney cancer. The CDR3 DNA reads TGCGCCAGCAGCGGTGGGACAGGTTACAATGAGCAGTTCTTC. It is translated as CASSGGTGYNEQFF.